This entry concerns a single T cell receptor (beta chain). Assay used: immunoSEQ multiplex PCR; TCRdb lists only in-frame clones, some missing. The data contain about 68,000 clones, 80% to 90% of them singletons. This sample is part of a study of blood T cell repertoires in COVID-19. This sequence was found in a man between 45 and 60 years old with acute or convalescent COVID-19. The specimen sequenced was peripheral blood.

CDR3 nucleotides: TGCGCCAGCAGCTTGCAGGGCGGTTTGCGCGAGCAGTACTTC. Its translation: CASSLQGGLREQYF. J is TRBJ2-7 and V is TRBV5-1; TRBD1 might be the D (5 bases). CDR1 is SGHRS and CDR2 is YFSETQ in the germline V gene. The CDR3 spans 14 residues. V was cut by 1 base and J by 6 bases, with 14 bases left in between.